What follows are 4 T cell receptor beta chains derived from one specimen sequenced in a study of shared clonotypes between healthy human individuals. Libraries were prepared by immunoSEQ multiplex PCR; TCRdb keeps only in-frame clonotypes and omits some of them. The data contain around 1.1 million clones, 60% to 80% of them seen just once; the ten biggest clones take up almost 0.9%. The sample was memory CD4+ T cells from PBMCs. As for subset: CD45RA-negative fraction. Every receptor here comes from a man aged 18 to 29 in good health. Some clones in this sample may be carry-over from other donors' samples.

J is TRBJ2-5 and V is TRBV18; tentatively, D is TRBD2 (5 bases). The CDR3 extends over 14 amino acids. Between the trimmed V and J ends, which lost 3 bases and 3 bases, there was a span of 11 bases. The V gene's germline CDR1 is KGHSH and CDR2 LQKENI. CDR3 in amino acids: CASSPLVGEETQYF. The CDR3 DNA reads TGTGCCAGCTCACCCCTCGTGGGAGAAGAGACCCAGTACTTC.

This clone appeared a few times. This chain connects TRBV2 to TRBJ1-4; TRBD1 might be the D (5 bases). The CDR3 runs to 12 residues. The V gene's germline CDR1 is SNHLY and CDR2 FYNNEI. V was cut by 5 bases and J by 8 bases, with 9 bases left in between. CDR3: CASSRDGEKLFF. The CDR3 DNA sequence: TGTGCCAGCAGTCGGGACGGGGAAAAACTGTTTTTT.

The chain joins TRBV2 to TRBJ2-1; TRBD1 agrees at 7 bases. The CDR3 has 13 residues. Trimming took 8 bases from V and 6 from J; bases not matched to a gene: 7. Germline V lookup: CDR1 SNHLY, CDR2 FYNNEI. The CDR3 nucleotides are TGTGCCAGCGCCACACGACAGGGCAATGAGCAGTTCTTC. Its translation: CASATRQGNEQFF.

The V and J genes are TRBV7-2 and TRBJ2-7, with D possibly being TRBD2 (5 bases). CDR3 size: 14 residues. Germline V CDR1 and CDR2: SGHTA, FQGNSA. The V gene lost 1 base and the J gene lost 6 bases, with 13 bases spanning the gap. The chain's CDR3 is CASSLVVGAGEQYF. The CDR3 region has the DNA TGTGCCAGCAGCTTAGTGGTGGGAGCTGGCGAGCAGTACTTC.